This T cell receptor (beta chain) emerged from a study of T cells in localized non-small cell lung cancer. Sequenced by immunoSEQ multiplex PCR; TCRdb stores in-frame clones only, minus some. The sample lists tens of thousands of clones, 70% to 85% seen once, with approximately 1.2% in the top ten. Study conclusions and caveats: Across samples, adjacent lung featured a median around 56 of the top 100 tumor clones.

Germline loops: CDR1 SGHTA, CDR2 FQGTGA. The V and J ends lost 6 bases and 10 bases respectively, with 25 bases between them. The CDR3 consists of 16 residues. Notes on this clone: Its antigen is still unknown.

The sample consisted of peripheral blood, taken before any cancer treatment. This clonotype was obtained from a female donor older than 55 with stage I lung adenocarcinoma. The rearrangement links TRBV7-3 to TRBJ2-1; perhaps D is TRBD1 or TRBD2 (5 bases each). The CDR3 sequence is CASRLDPGRHNGEQFF. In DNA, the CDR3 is TGTGCCAGCAGACTAGACCCGGGACGCCATAACGGAGAGCAGTTCTTC.